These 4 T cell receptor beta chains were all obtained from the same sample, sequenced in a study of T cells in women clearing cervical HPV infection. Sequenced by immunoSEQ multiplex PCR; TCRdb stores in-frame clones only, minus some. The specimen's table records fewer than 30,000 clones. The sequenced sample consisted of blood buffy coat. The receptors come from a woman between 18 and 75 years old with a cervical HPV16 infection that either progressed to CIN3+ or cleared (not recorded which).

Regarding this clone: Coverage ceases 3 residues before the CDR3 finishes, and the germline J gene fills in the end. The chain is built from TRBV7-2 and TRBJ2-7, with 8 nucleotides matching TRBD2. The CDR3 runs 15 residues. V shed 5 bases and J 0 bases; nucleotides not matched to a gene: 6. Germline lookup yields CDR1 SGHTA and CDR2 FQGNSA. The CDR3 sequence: CASSTLAGYSYEQYF. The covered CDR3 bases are TGTGCCAGCAGCACCTTAGCGGGGTACTCCTACGAG.

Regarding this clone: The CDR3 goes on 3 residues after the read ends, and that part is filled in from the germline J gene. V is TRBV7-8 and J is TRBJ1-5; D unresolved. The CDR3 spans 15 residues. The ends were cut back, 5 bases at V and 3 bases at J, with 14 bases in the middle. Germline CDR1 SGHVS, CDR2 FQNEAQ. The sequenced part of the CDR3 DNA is TGTGCCAGCAGCGAGGGTGGACTCCACAATCAGCCC. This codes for CASSEGGLHNQP. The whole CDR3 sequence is CASSEGGLHNQPQHF.

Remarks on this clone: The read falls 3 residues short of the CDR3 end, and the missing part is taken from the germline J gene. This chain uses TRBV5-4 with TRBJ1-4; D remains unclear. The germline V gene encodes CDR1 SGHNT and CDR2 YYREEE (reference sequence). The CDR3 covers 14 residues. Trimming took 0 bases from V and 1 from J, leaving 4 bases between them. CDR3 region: CASSLDITNEKLFF. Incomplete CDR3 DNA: TGTGCCAGCAGCTTGGACATAACTAATGAAAAA.

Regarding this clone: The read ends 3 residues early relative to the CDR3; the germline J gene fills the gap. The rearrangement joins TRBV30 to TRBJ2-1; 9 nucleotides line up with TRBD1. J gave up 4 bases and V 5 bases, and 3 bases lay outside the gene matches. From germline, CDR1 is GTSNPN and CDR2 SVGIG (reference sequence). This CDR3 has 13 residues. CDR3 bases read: TGTGCCTGGGGGACAGGGTCATACAATGAG. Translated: CAWGTGSYNE. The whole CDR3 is CAWGTGSYNEQFF.